Below, 19 T cell receptor beta chains from the same sample are listed, as sequenced in a study of OX40 agonist ivuxolimab in advanced cancers. Produced via immunoSEQ multiplex PCR; TCRdb's table is partial and in-frame only. The sample has tens of thousands of clones; over 80% are singletons. The sample here was CD4+ or CD8+ T cells sorted from blood, taken in a trial of the OX40 agonist ivuxolimab. All receptors derive from an adult with an advanced solid tumor such as melanoma, head and neck, liver or kidney cancer.

The CDR3 nucleotides are TGCAGCGTTGTTCCCCCGGGACGAAATGAGCAGTTCTTC. Amino acids: CSVVPPGRNEQFF. J is TRBJ2-1 and V is TRBV29-1; perhaps D is TRBD1 or TRBD2 (5 bases each). Trimming took off 4 bases at V and 7 bases at J, with 14 bases between the two ends. The length of the CDR3 is 13 residues. CDR1 and CDR2 from the germline V gene are SQVTM and ANQGSEA.

The V gene is TRBV9, the J gene TRBJ2-1; the D gene is possibly TRBD2 (5 bases). Germline V gene lookup returns CDR1 SGDLS and CDR2 YYNGEE. This CDR3 region has 15 residues. The V end was cut by 0 bases, the J end by 0 bases, with 7 bases between. The CDR3 DNA sequence: TGTGCCAGCAGCGTAGAGCGGAGCTCCTACAATGAGCAGTTCTTC. This sequence encodes CASSVERSSYNEQFF.

The genes are TRBV11-2 and TRBJ2-7, with D possibly TRBD1 on 5 matching bases. The CDR3 covers 14 residues. In germline, CDR1 is SGHAT, CDR2 FQNNGV. V was trimmed by 5 bases and J by 0 bases, leaving 11 bases between them. The CDR3 region has the DNA TGTGCCAGCAGCCCCCTGGGGCCCTCCTACGAGCAGTACTTC. Translating it yields CASSPLGPSYEQYF.

V is TRBV2 and J is TRBJ2-5; D is ambiguous. CDR3 length: 10 amino acids. The V end lost 6 bases, the J end lost 5 bases, and 4 bases lay between the germline ends. The germline V gene has CDR1 SNHLY and CDR2 FYNNEI. The CDR3 DNA follows: TGTGCCAGCAGCTCGGAGACCCAGTACTTC. Residues: CASSSETQYF.

CDR3 sequence reads: CSAAWGTDTQYF. In DNA, the CDR3 is TGCAGCGCAGCGTGGGGGACAGATACGCAGTATTTT. The rearrangement links TRBV29-1 to TRBJ2-3; D tentatively reads TRBD1 or TRBD2 (5 bases each). CDR1 and CDR2 from the germline V gene are SQVTM and ANQGSEA. V was trimmed by 7 bases and J by 3 bases, leaving 11 bases between them. This CDR3 comprises 12 residues.

This sequence joins TRBV29-1 and TRBJ2-2, with 7 nucleotides matching TRBD2. From germline, CDR1 is SQVTM and CDR2 ANQGSEA. This CDR3 has 13 residues. With 4 bases clipped from V and 7 bases from J, the junction kept 6 bases outside the gene matches. The CDR3 DNA reads as TGCAGCGTTGGTCGCGGGAGCGGCGGGGAGCTGTTTTTT. It translates to CSVGRGSGGELFF.

This clone was seen more than once but under ten times. The V and J genes are TRBV7-6 and TRBJ2-5; no reliable D call. Trimming shortened V by 5 bases and J by 1 base, and 11 bases separated the two germline ends. Germline V gene data show CDR1 as SGHVS and CDR2 as FNYEAQ. The CDR3 spans 14 residues. CDR3 region: CASSPRNFQETQYF. The CDR3 DNA sequence: TGTGCCAGCAGCCCTAGGAACTTCCAAGAGACCCAGTACTTC.

In DNA form, the CDR3 reads TGTGCCAGCAGCTTAAATCGGGCGGGGTCGACAGATACGCAGTATTTT. Protein sequence: CASSLNRAGSTDTQYF. The V gene is TRBV7-9, the J gene TRBJ2-3, with a tentative D call TRBD2 (6 bases). The germline gives CDR1 SEHNR, CDR2 FQNEAQ (reference sequence). The CDR3 covers 16 residues. V was shortened by 2 bases and J by 3 bases, with 15 bases between the two germline ends.

The V call is TRBV5-1, the J call TRBJ2-5; 12 nucleotides line up with TRBD2. CDR1 and CDR2 from the germline V gene are SGHRS and YFSETQ. The trim removed 5 bases at V and 5 bases at J, leaving 10 bases unmatched. This CDR3 comprises 16 residues. CDR3 DNA: TGCGCCAGCAGACAATTCCCTAGCGGGAGGGAGGAGACCCAGTACTTC. Encoded protein: CASRQFPSGREETQYF.

The chain carries TRBV7-9 and TRBJ2-1; D is possibly TRBD1 or TRBD2 (6 bases each). The CDR3 length is 15 residues. CDR1 SEHNR and CDR2 FQNEAQ come from the germline V gene (reference sequence). V shed 7 bases and J shed 7 bases, with 20 bases lying between them. As DNA, the CDR3 is TGTGCCAGCACCCTGGGGGGCCGAGGAGGGAATGAGCAGTTCTTC. This gives the protein CASTLGGRGGNEQFF.

This rearrangement joins TRBV4-2 to TRBJ2-1; 8 bases map to TRBD2. Germline CDR1 LGHNA, CDR2 YNFKEQ. After removal of 0 bases from V and 0 bases from J, the junction contained 7 bases not matched to a gene. The CDR3 length is 18 residues. The CDR3, as DNA: TGTGCCAGCAGCCAAGATCGCCCCAGCGGGAGCTCCTACAATGAGCAGTTCTTC. It specifies CASSQDRPSGSSYNEQFF.

The chain combines TRBV28 with TRBJ1-2; D uncertain. V was clipped by 2 bases and J by 8 bases, with 12 bases between them. Germline-derived CDR1 and CDR2 are MDHEN and SYDVKM. The CDR3 loop spans 13 amino acids. The CDR3 loop is CASSLDLEEGYTF. The CDR3 DNA is TGTGCCAGCAGTTTAGATTTAGAGGAAGGCTACACCTTC.

This clone was recorded once. This chain links TRBV6-1 with TRBJ1-1, with D uncertain. Deletions cut 1 base from V and 4 bases from J, with 13 bases between. Germline assignment: CDR1 MNHNS and CDR2 SASEGT. The length of the CDR3 is 15 residues. DNA of the CDR3: TGTGCCAGCAGTGAAGAGGTCATTGGTGGCACTGAAGCTTTCTTT. It specifies CASSEEVIGGTEAFF.

This clone was detected only once. This chain connects TRBV4-1 to TRBJ2-2; 12 positions match TRBD1. Per the germline V gene, CDR1 is MGHRA and CDR2 is YSYEKL. Unmatched junction bases numbered 9, after V lost 3 bases and J lost 7 bases. The CDR3 length is 17 residues. The CDR3 loop is CASSHRRDRGRSGELFF. The CDR3 DNA is TGCGCCAGCAGCCACCGCAGGGACAGGGGGCGGAGCGGGGAGCTGTTTTTT.

This chain uses TRBV5-4 with TRBJ2-2, with 13 bases aligning to TRBD2. The V gene end was trimmed by 4 bases and the J gene end by 5 bases; junction bases not matched to a gene: 8. Germline lookup yields CDR1 SGHNT and CDR2 YYREEE (reference sequence). This CDR3 contains 17 residues. CDR3 amino acids: CASSTGLAGSGTGELFF. DNA of the CDR3: TGTGCCAGCAGCACGGGACTAGCGGGGTCTGGTACCGGGGAGCTGTTTTTT.

The J gene is TRBJ2-7, the V gene TRBV5-6; D unclear. This CDR3 has 11 residues. CDR1 and CDR2 (germline): SGHDT, YYEEEE. The ends were cut back, 4 bases at V and 3 bases at J, with 5 bases in the middle. DNA of the CDR3: TGTGCCAGCAGCACCAGCTACGAGCAGTACTTC. Protein sequence: CASSTSYEQYF.

This sequence joins TRBV6-5 and TRBJ2-7, with TRBD1 matching 8 bases. The CDR3 extends over 14 amino acids. Looked up from germline, CDR1 is MNHEY and CDR2 is SVGAGI. The V gene end was trimmed by 2 bases and the J gene end by 2 bases; junction bases not matched to a gene: 2. CDR3 sequence: CASSYGTGPYEQYF. Here the CDR3 DNA reads TGTGCCAGCAGTTACGGGACAGGCCCCTACGAGCAGTACTTC.

This rearrangement joins TRBV5-4 to TRBJ2-5; TRBD2 matches at 9 bases. Trimming took 0 bases from V and 0 from J; bases not matched to a gene: 3. CDR1 is SGHNT and CDR2 is YYREEE in the germline V gene (reference sequence). The CDR3 covers 16 residues. This chain's CDR3 is CASSLVASGDQETQYF. Written as DNA, the CDR3 is TGTGCCAGCAGCTTGGTGGCTAGCGGGGACCAAGAGACCCAGTACTTC.

Only one count was recorded for this clone. The rearrangement joins TRBV27 to TRBJ1-4; 8 bases map to TRBD1. Germline CDR1 and CDR2: MNHEY and SMNVEV (reference sequence). V shed 4 bases and J 11 bases; nucleotides not matched to a gene: 6. There are 13 residues in the CDR3. The CDR3 DNA is TGTGCCAGCAGTTCCGACAGGGGAGAGAAACTGTTTTTT. Translated, it gives CASSSDRGEKLFF.